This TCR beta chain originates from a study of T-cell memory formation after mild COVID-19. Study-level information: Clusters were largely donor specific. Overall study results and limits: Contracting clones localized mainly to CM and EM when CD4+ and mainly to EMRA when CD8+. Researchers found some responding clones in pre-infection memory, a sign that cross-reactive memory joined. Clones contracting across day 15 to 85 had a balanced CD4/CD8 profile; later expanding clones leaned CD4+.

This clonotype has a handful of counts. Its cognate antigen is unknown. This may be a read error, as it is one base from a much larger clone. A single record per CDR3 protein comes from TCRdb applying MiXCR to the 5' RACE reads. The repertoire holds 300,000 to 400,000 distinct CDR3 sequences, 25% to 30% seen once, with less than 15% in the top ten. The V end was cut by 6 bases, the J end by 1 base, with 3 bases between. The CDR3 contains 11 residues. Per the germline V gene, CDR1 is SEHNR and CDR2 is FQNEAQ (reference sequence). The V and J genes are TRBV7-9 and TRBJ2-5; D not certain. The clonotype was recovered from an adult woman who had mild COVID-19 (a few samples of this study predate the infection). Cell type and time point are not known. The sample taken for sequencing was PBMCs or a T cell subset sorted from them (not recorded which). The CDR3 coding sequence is TGTGCCAGCAGGTCCCAAGAGACCCAGTACTTC. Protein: CASRSQETQYF.